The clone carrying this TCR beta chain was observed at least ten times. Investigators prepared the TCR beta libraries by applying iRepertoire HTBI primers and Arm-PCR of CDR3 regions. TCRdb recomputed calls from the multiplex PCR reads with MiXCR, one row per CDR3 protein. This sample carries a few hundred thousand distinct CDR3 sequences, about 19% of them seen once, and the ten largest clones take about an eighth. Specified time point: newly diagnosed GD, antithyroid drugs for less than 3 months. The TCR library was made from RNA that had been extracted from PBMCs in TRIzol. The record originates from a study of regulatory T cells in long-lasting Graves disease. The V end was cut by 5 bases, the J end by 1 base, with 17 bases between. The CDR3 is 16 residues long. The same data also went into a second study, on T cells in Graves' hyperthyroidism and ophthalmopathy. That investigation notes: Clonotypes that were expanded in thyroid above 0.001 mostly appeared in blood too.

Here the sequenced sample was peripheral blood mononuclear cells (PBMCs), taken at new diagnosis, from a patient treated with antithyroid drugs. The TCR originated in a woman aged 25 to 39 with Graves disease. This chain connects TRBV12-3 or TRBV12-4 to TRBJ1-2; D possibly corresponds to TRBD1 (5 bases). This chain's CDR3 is CASSAFRTNSNYGYTF. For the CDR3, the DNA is TGTGCCAGCAGTGCCTTCAGGACAAATAGTAACTATGGCTACACCTTC.